Listed here is a single TCR beta chain. The sample originates from a study of blood T cell repertoires in COVID-19. Study-level background: COVID-19 samples from acute and convalescent phases originated in the United States, Italy and Spain.

In the authors' workflow: Reference gene primer amplification gave estimated nucleated cell counts. Using immunoSEQ multiplex PCR, the repertoire was profiled, and TCRdb retains in-frame clones only, with some absent. V and J calls and clone size come straight from that table; D and trimming were deduced from the DNA. The sample contains about 160,000 clones, around 93% of which appear only once. This CDR3 spans 15 amino acids. V lost 2 bases and J 2 bases, leaving 13 bases between the germline ends. From germline, CDR1 is MNHNY and CDR2 SVGAGI (reference sequence). Seattle's cohort entered during active infection and was followed longitudinally.

The J gene is TRBJ2-7, the V gene TRBV6-6; D gene unclear. The clonotype originates from a man younger than 45 with COVID-19, enrolled during active disease. Source material: peripheral blood. CDR3 region: CASSYVAGYTYEQYF. DNA of the CDR3: TGTGCCAGCAGTTACGTCGCAGGCTACACCTACGAGCAGTACTTC.